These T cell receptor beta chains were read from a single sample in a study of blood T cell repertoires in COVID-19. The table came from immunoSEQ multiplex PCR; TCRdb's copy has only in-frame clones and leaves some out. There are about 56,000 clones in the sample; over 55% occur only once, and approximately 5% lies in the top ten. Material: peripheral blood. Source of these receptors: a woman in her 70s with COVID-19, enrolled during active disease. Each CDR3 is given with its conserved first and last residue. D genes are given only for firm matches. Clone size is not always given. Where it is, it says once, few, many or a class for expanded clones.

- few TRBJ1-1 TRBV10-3 TGTGCCATCAGTGATGGAGGGTTCGGCCTCGGCACTGAAGCTTTCTTT CAISDGGFGLGTEAFF
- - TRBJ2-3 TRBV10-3 TGTGCCATCAGTCAGAATGGGGAGGATACGCAGTATTTT CAISQNGEDTQYF
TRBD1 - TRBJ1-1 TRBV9 TGTGCCAGCAGCTTCGGACAGGGCGGGACTGAAGCTTTCTTT CASSFGQGGTEAFF
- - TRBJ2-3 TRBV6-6 TGTGCCAGCAGAACCCGACTTCGCGCGACAGATACGCAGTATTTT CASRTRLRATDTQYF
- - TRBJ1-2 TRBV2 TGTGCCAGCACAGAGGGGCGGGGAGGCTACACCTTC CASTEGRGGYTF
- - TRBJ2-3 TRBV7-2 TGTGCCAGCAGCTCCCCGACAGACACAGATACGCAGTATTTT CASSSPTDTDTQYF
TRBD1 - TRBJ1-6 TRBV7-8 TGTGCCAGCAGCTCACAGGGGCCTAATTCACCCCTCCACTTT CASSSQGPNSPLHF
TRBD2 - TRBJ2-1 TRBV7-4 TGTGCCAGCAGCTTAGCCCAAGCTAGCGGCCGGAGCTCCTACAATGAGCAGTTCTTC CASSLAQASGRSSYNEQFF
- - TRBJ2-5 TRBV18 TGTGCCAGCTCACCAGTGAATGCCGAGAAAGAGACCCAGTACTTC CASSPVNAEKETQYF
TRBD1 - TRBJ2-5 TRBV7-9 TGTGCCAGCGGTCAATTCGGGACAGCCCAAGAGACCCAGTACTTC CASGQFGTAQETQYF
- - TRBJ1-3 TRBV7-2 TGTGCCAGCAGCAGCTCGGGGGGGACCTCTGGAAACACCATATATTTT CASSSSGGTSGNTIYF
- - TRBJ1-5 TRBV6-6 TGTGCCACCGGGACGGGAGCCAGGCAGCCCCAGCATTTT CATGTGARQPQHF
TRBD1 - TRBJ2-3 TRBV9 TGTGCCAGCAGCGTCCGGGACAGGGGATATACGCAGTATTTT CASSVRDRGYTQYF
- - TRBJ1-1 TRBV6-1 TGTGCCAGCAGTGAAGCGGGGGGAATGAACACTGAAGCTTTCTTT CASSEAGGMNTEAFF
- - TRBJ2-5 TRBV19 TGTGCCAGTAGCTATTACGGGGGTCAAGAGACCCAGTACTTC CASSYYGGQETQYF
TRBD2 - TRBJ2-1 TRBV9 TGTGCCAGCAGCGGATCATCTAGCGGGAGGGCAAATGAGCAGTTCTTC CASSGSSSGRANEQFF
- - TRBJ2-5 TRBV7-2 TGTGCCAGCAGCGGGGATGGGAGTCAAGAGACCCAGTACTTC CASSGDGSQETQYF
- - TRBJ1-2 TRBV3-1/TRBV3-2 TGTGCCAGCAGCGCCCTCGACAGCATCTATGGCTACACCTTC CASSALDSIYGYTF
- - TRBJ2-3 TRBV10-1 TGCGCCAGCAGTGCCCCCTGGGGGCCAGCGCAGTATTTT CASSAPWGPAQYF
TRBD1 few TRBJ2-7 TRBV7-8 TGTGCCAGCAGCTCCTGGGACAGCTCCTACGAGCAGTACTTC CASSSWDSSYEQYF
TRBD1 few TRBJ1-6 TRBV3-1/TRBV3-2 TGTGCCAGCAGCCAAGTGGGGACAGGGAATTCACCCCTCCACTTT CASSQVGTGNSPLHF
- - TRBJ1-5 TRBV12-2 TGTGCAAGTCGCCCAAAAGGCAGGGAGGGCAATCAGCCCCAGCATTTT CASRPKGREGNQPQHF
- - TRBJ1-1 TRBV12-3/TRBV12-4 TGTGCCAGCAGGGGCTCACCGAACACTGAAGCTTTCTTT CASRGSPNTEAFF
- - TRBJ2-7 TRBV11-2 TGTGCCAGCAGCTTAGTCCCTTTGGGACTTATTACCTACGAGCAGTACTTC CASSLVPLGLITYEQYF
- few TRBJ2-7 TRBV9 TGTGCCAGCAGCCCCTACAGCTCCTACGAGCAGTACTTC CASSPYSSYEQYF
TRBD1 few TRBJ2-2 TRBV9 TGTGCCAGCAGCGTAGATCGGACAGGGGTGGGCGGGGAGCTGTTTTTT CASSVDRTGVGGELFF
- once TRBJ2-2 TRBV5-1 TGCGCCAGCAGCTTGATGGGGGGAGTAAACACCGGGGAGCTGTTTTTT CASSLMGGVNTGELFF
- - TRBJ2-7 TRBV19 TGTGCCAGTAGTATTTACAGACAAGGCGAGCAGTACTTC CASSIYRQGEQYF
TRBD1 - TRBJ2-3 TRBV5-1 TGCGCCAGCGGACCGGGACAGGGGACTGGCACAGATACGCAGTATTTT CASGPGQGTGTDTQYF
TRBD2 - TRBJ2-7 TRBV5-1 TGCGCCAGCAGCCTCCGGTGGGGGGGGATTTACGAGCAGTACTTC CASSLRWGGIYEQYF
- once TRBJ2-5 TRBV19 TGTGCCAGTAGTATCTTCCAGGGAGGAGGACAAGAGACCCAGTACTTC CASSIFQGGGQETQYF
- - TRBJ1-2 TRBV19 TGTGCCAGTAGTACCCTCTTTACAGGGTCCCCCTATGGCTACACCTTC CASSTLFTGSPYGYTF
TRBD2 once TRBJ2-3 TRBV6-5 TGTGCCAGCAGTTGGCGGGGGGGTGATACGCAGTATTTT CASSWRGGDTQYF
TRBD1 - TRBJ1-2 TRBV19 TGTGCCAGTAGTATAGAGGGACAGGGTAACTATGGCTACACCTTC CASSIEGQGNYGYTF
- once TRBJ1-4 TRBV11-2 TGTGCCAGCAGCCTCAAGGGGGACCCAACTAATGAAAAACTGTTTTTT CASSLKGDPTNEKLFF
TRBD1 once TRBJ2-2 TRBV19 TGTGCCAGTAGTTCCCAGGGGGCTCGTTGGGGGGAGCTGTTTTTT CASSSQGARWGELFF